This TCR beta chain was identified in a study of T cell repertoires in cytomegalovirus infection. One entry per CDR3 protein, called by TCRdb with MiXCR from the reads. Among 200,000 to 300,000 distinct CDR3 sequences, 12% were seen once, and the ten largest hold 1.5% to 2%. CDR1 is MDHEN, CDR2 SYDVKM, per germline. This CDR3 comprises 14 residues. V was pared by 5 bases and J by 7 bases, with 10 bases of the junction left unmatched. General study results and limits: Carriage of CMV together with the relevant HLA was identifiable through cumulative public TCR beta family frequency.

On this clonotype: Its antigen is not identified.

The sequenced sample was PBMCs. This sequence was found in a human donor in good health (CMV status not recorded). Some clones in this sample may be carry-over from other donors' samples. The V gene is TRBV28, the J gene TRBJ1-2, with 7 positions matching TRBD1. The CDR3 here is CASSHTQGEVGYTF. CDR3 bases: TGTGCCAGCAGTCATACGCAGGGGGAGGTTGGCTACACCTTC.